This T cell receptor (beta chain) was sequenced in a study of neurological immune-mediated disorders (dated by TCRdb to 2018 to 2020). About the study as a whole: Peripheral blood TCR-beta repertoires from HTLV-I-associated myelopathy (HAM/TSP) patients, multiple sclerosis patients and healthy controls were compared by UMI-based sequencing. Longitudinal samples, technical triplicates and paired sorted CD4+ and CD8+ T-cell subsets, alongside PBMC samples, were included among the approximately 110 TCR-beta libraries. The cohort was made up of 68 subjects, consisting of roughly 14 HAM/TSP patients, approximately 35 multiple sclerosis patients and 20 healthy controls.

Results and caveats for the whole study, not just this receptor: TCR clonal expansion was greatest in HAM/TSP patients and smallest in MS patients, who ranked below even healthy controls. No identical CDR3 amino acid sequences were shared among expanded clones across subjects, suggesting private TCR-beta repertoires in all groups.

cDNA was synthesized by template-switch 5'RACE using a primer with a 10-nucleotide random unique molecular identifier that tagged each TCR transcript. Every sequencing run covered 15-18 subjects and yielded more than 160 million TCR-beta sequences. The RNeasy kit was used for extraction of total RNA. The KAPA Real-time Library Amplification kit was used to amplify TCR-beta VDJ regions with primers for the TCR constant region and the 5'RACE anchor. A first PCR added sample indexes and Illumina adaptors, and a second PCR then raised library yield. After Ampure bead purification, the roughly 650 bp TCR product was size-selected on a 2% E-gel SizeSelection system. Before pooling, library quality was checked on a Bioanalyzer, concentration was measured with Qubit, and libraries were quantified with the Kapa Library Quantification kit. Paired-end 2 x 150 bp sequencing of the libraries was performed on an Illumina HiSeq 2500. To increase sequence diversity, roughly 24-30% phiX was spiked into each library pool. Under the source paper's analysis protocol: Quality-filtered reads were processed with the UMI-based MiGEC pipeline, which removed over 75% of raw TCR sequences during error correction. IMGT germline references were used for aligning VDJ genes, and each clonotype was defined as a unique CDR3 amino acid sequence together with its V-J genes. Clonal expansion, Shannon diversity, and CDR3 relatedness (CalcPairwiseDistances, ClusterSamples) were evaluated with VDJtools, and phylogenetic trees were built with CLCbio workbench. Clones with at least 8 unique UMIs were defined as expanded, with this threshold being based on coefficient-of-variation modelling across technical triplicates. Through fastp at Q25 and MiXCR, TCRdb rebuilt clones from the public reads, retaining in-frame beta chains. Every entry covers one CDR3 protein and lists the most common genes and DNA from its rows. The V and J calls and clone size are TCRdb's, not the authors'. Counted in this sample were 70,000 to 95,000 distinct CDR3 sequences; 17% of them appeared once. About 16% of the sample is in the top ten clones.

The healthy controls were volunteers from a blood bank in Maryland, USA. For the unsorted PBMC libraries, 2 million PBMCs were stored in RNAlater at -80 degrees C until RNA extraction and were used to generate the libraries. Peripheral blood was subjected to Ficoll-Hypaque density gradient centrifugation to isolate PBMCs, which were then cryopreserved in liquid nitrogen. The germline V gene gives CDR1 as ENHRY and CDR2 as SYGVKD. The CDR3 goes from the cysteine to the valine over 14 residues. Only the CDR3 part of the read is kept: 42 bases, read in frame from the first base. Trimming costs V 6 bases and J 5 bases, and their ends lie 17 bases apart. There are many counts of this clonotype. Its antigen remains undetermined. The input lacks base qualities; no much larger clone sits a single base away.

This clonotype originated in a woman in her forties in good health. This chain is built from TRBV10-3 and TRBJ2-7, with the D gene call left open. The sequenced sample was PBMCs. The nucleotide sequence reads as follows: TGTGCCATCAGCTCCCAGTACAATCCCCACGAGCAGTACGTC. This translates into CAISSQYNPHEQYV.